The next 26 T cell receptor beta chains were all read from a single sample in a study of cytomegalovirus exposure and HLA in healthy donors. This PCR relied on a set of 60 Vbeta primers and 13 Jbeta primers. Clones were sequenced by immunoSEQ multiplex PCR, and TCRdb holds only the in-frame ones, with some missing. The data hold approximately 120,000 clones, with almost 75% observed a single time. Sequencing was performed on PBMCs. These receptors originate from a man aged 40-55 years in good health and CMV-seronegative.

The chain uses TRBV7-6 and TRBJ1-2, with a tentative D call TRBD1 (6 bases). Germline values: CDR1 SGHVS, CDR2 FNYEAQ. The CDR3 is 12 residues long. Deletions cut 4 bases from V and 7 bases from J, with 10 bases between. This CDR3 reads CASSSLGAGYTF. DNA of the CDR3: TGTGCCAGCAGCTCCCTGGGGGCTGGCTACACCTTC.

The CDR3 DNA sequence: TGTGCCAGCAGTGCCACAGGGGCGAACACTGAAGCTTTCTTT. The encoded protein is CASSATGANTEAFF. V and J are TRBV6-5 and TRBJ1-1; 7 nucleotides line up with TRBD1. This CDR3 comprises 14 residues. After removal of 5 bases from V and 1 base from J, the junction contained 4 bases not matched to a gene. Germline-derived CDR1 and CDR2 are MNHEY and SVGAGI.

CDR3 protein: CASSPLQIYSNQPQHF. The CDR3, as DNA: TGTGCCAGCAGTCCCCTACAGATTTATAGCAATCAGCCCCAGCATTTT. The rearrangement uses TRBV28 and TRBJ1-5; D is unresolved. V was trimmed by 5 bases and J by 0 bases, leaving 14 bases between them. The CDR3 loop spans 16 amino acids. CDR1 MDHEN and CDR2 SYDVKM come from the germline V gene.

This chain joins TRBV18 and TRBJ1-1; 9 nucleotides line up with TRBD1. CDR3 length: 15 residues. Germline V gene lookup returns CDR1 KGHSH and CDR2 LQKENI. Trimming took 2 bases from V and 6 from J; bases not matched to a gene: 7. CDR3 in DNA: TGTGCCAGCTCACCAGGGGGACAGGGAGTCTCTGAAGCTTTCTTT. Protein product: CASSPGGQGVSEAFF.

The table lists this clone with a count of one. The chain joins TRBV7-9 to TRBJ2-2; no clear D. CDR1 is SEHNR, CDR2 FQNEAQ, per germline (reference sequence). This CDR3 is built from 14 residues. The V and J ends lost 5 bases and 0 bases respectively, with 7 bases between them. CDR3 protein: CASSRSSNTGELFF. DNA of the CDR3: TGTGCCAGCAGCAGGAGTTCGAACACCGGGGAGCTGTTTTTT.

Notes on this clone: Within the sample, other DNA sequences also encode this same CDR3. The chain combines TRBV28 with TRBJ2-7, with D uncertain. Germline CDR1 MDHEN, CDR2 SYDVKM. V was cut by 3 bases and J by 4 bases, with 7 bases left in between. There are 12 residues in the CDR3. Here the CDR3 reads CASSLPGYEQYF. CDR3 in DNA: TGTGCCAGCAGTTTGCCAGGATACGAGCAGTACTTC.

A few counts support this clone. V is TRBV19 and J is TRBJ2-7; 11 positions agree with TRBD1. CDR1 is LNHDA and CDR2 is SQIVND in the germline V gene (reference sequence). CDR3 length: 15 residues. Trimming at V came to 5 bases and at J to 6 bases, leaving 9 bases not matched to a gene. In DNA form, the CDR3 reads TGTGCCAGTAGTCGCTCCGGGACAGGGGGTCGCGAGCAGTACTTC. Translating it yields CASSRSGTGGREQYF.

The V call is TRBV6-1, the J call TRBJ2-2; TRBD1 agrees at 7 bases. Trimming took 2 bases from V and 6 from J; bases not matched to a gene: 6. CDR1 is MNHNS, CDR2 SASEGT, per germline. The CDR3 loop spans 15 amino acids. The CDR3 is CASSENHRGSGELFF. For the CDR3, the DNA is TGTGCCAGCAGTGAAAACCACAGGGGTTCCGGGGAGCTGTTTTTT.

The chain is built from TRBV27 and TRBJ2-5, with 7 nucleotides matching TRBD2. The V and J ends lost 6 bases and 3 bases, in that order; junction bases with no gene match: 7. CDR1 is MNHEY and CDR2 is SMNVEV in the germline V gene (reference sequence). CDR3 length equals 14 residues. The CDR3 loop reads CASRAGTTKETQYF. The CDR3 DNA follows: TGTGCCAGCAGAGCGGGGACTACCAAAGAGACCCAGTACTTC.

This clone was counted a few times. This CDR3 reads CASSLAKVHPSTDTQYF. The DNA for the CDR3 is TGCGCCAGCAGCTTGGCCAAAGTACACCCTAGCACAGATACGCAGTATTTT. The chain is built from TRBV5-1 and TRBJ2-3; D is unresolved. CDR1 and CDR2 (germline): SGHRS, YFSETQ. The V and J ends lost 0 bases and 0 bases respectively, with 14 bases between them. CDR3 size: 17 residues.

The chain recombines TRBV7-6 with TRBJ2-7, with D perhaps TRBD2 (6 bases). Trimming took 8 bases from V and 6 from J, leaving 14 bases between them. This CDR3 region has 12 residues. CDR1 and CDR2 (germline): SGHVS, FNYEAQ. The CDR3 nucleotides read TGTGCCAGCTTTTCGGGAGAGGGCGAGCAGTACTTC. This gives the protein CASFSGEGEQYF.

A few counts support this clone. The CDR3 reads CASSSGQGVYGYTF. As DNA, the CDR3 is TGTGCCAGCAGCTCTGGACAGGGGGTCTATGGCTACACCTTC. The chain couples TRBV7-2 to TRBJ1-2, with TRBD1 identical over 10 bases. Germline CDR1 SGHTA, CDR2 FQGNSA. CDR3 length equals 14 residues. V shed 4 bases, J shed 4 bases, and the junction held 3 bases outside the gene matches.

The chain has TRBV7-9 and TRBJ1-1; D is undetermined. Per germline, CDR1 SEHNR and CDR2 FQNEAQ (reference sequence). The CDR3 has 14 residues. The germline V and J ends were trimmed by 3 bases and 0 bases, with 8 bases remaining between them. The CDR3 DNA is TGTGCCAGCAGCTTGGAGATCCTGAACACTGAAGCTTTCTTT. Translating it yields CASSLEILNTEAFF.

The chain carries TRBV5-6 and TRBJ2-7, with 8 bases aligning to TRBD1. The CDR3 loop spans 16 amino acids. Per the germline V gene, CDR1 is SGHDT and CDR2 is YYEEEE. V lost 2 bases, J lost 2 bases, and 9 bases stayed unmatched. The CDR3 DNA follows: TGTGCCAGCAGCTTCTACTCCGGGACAGGAACCTACGAGCAGTACTTC. Its protein is CASSFYSGTGTYEQYF.

This clone was recorded a few times. This rearrangement joins TRBV9 to TRBJ2-1; possibly TRBD2 for D (7 bases). The CDR3 contains 18 residues. The germline V gene has CDR1 SGDLS and CDR2 YYNGEE. Trimming pared 4 bases from V and 0 bases from J, leaving 20 bases between. CDR3 protein: CASSPRGSGSYSYNEQFF. CDR3 coding DNA: TGTGCCAGCAGCCCCAGGGGTAGCGGGTCTTACTCCTACAATGAGCAGTTCTTC.

This clone appeared a few times. The chain joins TRBV2 to TRBJ1-2; 7 nucleotides line up with TRBD1. J lost 8 bases, V lost 5 bases, and 5 bases had no gene match. This CDR3 is 12 amino acids long. Germline V CDR1 and CDR2: SNHLY, FYNNEI. CDR3 loop: CASSSQGVGYTF. CDR3 nucleotides: TGTGCCAGCAGTTCCCAGGGGGTAGGCTACACCTTC.

Concerning this clone itself: A junction boundary mismatches the germline segment, possibly from a read error. The same CDR3 also results from other DNA sequences found in this sample. V usage is TRBV7-2 and J usage is TRBJ1-1, with TRBD1 matching over 8 bases. Germline loops: CDR1 SGHTA, CDR2 FQGNSA. This CDR3 has 13 residues. CDR3 sequence (DNA): TGTGCCAGCCGCCGGGACAGGAACACTGAAGCCTTCTTT. Protein product: CASRRDRNTEAFF.

This clone was observed a few times. The V and J genes are TRBV5-1 and TRBJ2-2; a weak D match, TRBD1 (5 bases). Germline loops: CDR1 SGHRS, CDR2 YFSETQ. The CDR3 spans 15 residues. V dropped 1 base and J dropped 6 bases, with 13 bases sitting between them. CDR3 coding DNA: TGCGCCAGCAGCTTGAGGCAGGGAAGCGCCGGGGAGCTGTTTTTT. This translates into CASSLRQGSAGELFF.

Here the CDR3 DNA reads TGTGCCAGCAGCAACGGACAGGGGAGTCAGCCCCAGCATTTT. Amino acid sequence: CASSNGQGSQPQHF. V and J are TRBV5-4 and TRBJ1-5; TRBD1 agrees at 9 bases. The germline V gene encodes CDR1 SGHNT and CDR2 YYREEE (reference sequence). V was pared by 4 bases and J by 6 bases, with 5 bases of the junction left unmatched. This CDR3 spans 14 amino acids.

The gene calls are TRBV27 and TRBJ1-5; TRBD1 matches at 9 bases. Per the germline V gene, CDR1 is MNHEY and CDR2 is SMNVEV (reference sequence). The length of the CDR3 is 13 residues. The V gene end was trimmed by 6 bases and the J gene end by 9 bases; junction bases not matched to a gene: 6. CDR3 sequence: CASSDRGFGPQHF. CDR3 nucleotide sequence: TGTGCCAGCAGCGACAGGGGGTTCGGGCCCCAGCATTTT.

The chain employs TRBV28 and TRBJ2-5; the match to TRBD1 covers 9 bases. V shed 6 bases, J shed 7 bases, and the junction held 3 bases outside the gene matches. This CDR3 is 12 amino acids long. Germline assignment: CDR1 MDHEN and CDR2 SYDVKM. The CDR3 here is CASRTTGGTQYF. The CDR3 nucleotides read TGTGCCAGCAGAACGACAGGGGGGACCCAGTACTTC.

For the CDR3, the DNA is TGTGCCTGGATCCGCCCCACAGGGGTAACCACCTTC. Translating gives CAWIRPTGVTTF. The gene calls are TRBV30 and TRBJ1-2; 7 positions agree with TRBD1. Unmatched junction bases numbered 12, after V lost 4 bases and J lost 13 bases. The CDR3 consists of 12 residues. Germline CDR1 reads GTSNPN; CDR2 reads SVGIG (reference sequence). Together with reference TRBV30 and TRBJ1-2, the CDR3 gives the full variable domain: SQTIHQWPATLVQPVGSPLSLECTVEGTSNPNLYWYRQAAGRGLQLLFYSVGIGQISSEVPQNLSASRPQDRQFILSSKKLLLSDSGFYLCAWIRPTGVTTFGSGTRLTVV.

The CDR3: CASSYPDRGHYGYTF. The CDR3 coding sequence is TGTGCCAGCAGTTACCCGGACAGGGGGCACTATGGCTACACCTTC. The J gene is TRBJ1-2, the V gene TRBV6-6; 11 nucleotides agree with TRBD1. Germline CDR1 is MNHNY and CDR2 is SVGAGI (reference sequence). The CDR3 loop spans 15 amino acids. V lost 2 bases to trimming and J lost 3 bases; unmatched junction nucleotides: 2.

This chain joins TRBV9 and TRBJ2-3; 8 bases match TRBD2. The V gene end was trimmed by 0 bases and the J gene end by 0 bases; junction bases not matched to a gene: 3. From germline, CDR1 is SGDLS and CDR2 YYNGEE. The CDR3 extends over 16 amino acids. As DNA, the CDR3 is TGTGCCAGCAGCGTAGGAAGCGGGGGTAGCACAGATACGCAGTATTTT. Its protein is CASSVGSGGSTDTQYF.

The chain carries TRBV5-1 and TRBJ1-1; no definite D call. The ends were cut back, 0 bases at V and 4 bases at J, with 10 bases in the middle. CDR1 SGHRS and CDR2 YFSETQ come from the germline V gene. CDR3 length equals 14 residues. This CDR3 reads CASSLVGEATEAFF. For the CDR3, the DNA is TGCGCCAGCAGCTTGGTTGGGGAGGCCACTGAAGCTTTCTTT.

The chain joins TRBV27 to TRBJ2-1; D is possibly TRBD2 (5 bases). Trimming pared 6 bases from V and 2 bases from J, leaving 8 bases between. The CDR3 consists of 13 residues. Germline CDR1 MNHEY, CDR2 SMNVEV (reference sequence). Here the CDR3 DNA reads TGTGCCAGCAGCGGGGATCCCTACAATGAGCAGTTCTTC. It encodes CASSGDPYNEQFF.